The rows below give T cell receptor beta chains drawn from one sample of a study of cytomegalovirus exposure and HLA in healthy donors. Method: immunoSEQ multiplex PCR; TCRdb's copy keeps in-frame clones and lacks some. The data show roughly 140,000 clones, 79% seen once. The specimen sequenced was PBMCs. Source of these receptors: a woman in her thirties or forties in good health and CMV-seropositive. CDR3s include the opening cysteine and the closing phenylalanine or tryptophan.

V gene	CDR3 protein
TRBV5-1	CASSSGTNMDGYTF
TRBV6-1	CASSTQGTGGGEAFF
TRBV27	CASRSIYGYTF
TRBV5-4	CASSLRLAGGRDEQFF
TRBV10-2	CASREGQETQYF
TRBV18	CASSPPSRAGEQYF
TRBV6-1	CASNIQGINGYTF
TRBV19	CASSIASGYNEQFF
TRBV7-9	CAGGEMSTDTQYF
TRBV4-1	CASSQGLTPGGQFF
TRBV19	CASNRQGYEQYF
TRBV27	CASSPDPLRQRVSGNTIYF
TRBV6-1	CASSETGTGYGYTF
TRBV7-9	CASSCRQYSNQPQHF
TRBV6-1	CASSEGDRRGSPLHF
TRBV10-3	CAISESGTGSLNTEAFF
TRBV4-1	CASSQGIMSVAEAFF
TRBV16	CASSQTGQGASTEAFF
TRBV6-1	CASRYTGTGNGYTF
TRBV6-1	CASSEAAGGAQDTQYF
TRBV10-3	CAIREKGQGRAHYSNQPQHF
TRBV6-5	CASSYSFGLNTEAFF
TRBV6-5	CASSTRQGRNYGYTF
TRBV4-1	CASSRTGSNTGELFF
TRBV2	CASHLRGSGTEAFF
TRBV6-6	CASRVTGDLGHTF
TRBV7-9	CASSYSGGANNEQFF
TRBV19	CASSIKRGAVNQETQYF
TRBV4-1	CASSQDITSVTYEQYF
TRBV2	CASSQSVEKLFF
TRBV10-3	CAIRDTGGNTEAFF
TRBV6-1	CASSATGLVTEAFF
TRBV2	CASRNTAQETQYF
TRBV11-2	CASRTGVSQYYEQYF
TRBV10-3	CAISIGTGPGNTIYF
TRBV28	CASSSLAGGPYNEQFF
TRBV19	CATRQGNTGELFF
TRBV5-1	CASSATGTGEYNSPLHF
TRBV5-1	CASSLVAGSGNTIYF
TRBV5-4	CASSLAGVGTALYGYTF
TRBV5-1	CASSSGTGAEAFF
TRBV4-2	CASSQPTQGDYGYTF
TRBV19	CASSRRTSGGMGQETQYF
TRBV19	CASSIAGNTGELFF
TRBV5-4	CASSLASGGVDTQYF
TRBV30	CAWISGGGANTEAFF
TRBV6-6	CASSYPATGAAPEQYF
TRBV5-1	CASSLACGGTYEQYF
TRBV2	CASGSSGGWSPLHF
TRBV19	CASSPMTVSNQPQHF
TRBV2	CASSTKGRGNTEAFF
TRBV7-9	CSSSSRQARDEKLFF
TRBV11-2	CASSSGSGWNTEAFF
TRBV9	CASSAARARGANVLTF
TRBV6-5	CASSGQAHYGYTF
TRBV5-1	CASSVQALSTDTQYF
TRBV5-6	CASSLTQGAYGYTF
TRBV6-4	CASSAGQNEKLFF